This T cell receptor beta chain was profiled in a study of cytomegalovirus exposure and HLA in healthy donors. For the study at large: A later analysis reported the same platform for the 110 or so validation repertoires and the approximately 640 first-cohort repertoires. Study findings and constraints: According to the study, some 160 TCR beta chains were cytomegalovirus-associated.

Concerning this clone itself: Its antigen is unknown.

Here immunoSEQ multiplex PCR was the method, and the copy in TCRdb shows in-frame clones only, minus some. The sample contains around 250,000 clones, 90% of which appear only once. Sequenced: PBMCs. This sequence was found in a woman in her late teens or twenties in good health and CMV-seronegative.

This CDR3 reads CASSQDLQGAHTGELFF. The CDR3 DNA reads TGCGCCAGCAGCCAAGATCTACAGGGGGCTCACACCGGGGAGCTGTTTTTT. The chain couples TRBV4-3 to TRBJ2-2; 9 nucleotides line up with TRBD1. Germline CDR1 is LGHNA and CDR2 is YSLEER. With 0 bases clipped from V and 3 bases from J, the junction kept 5 bases outside the gene matches. This CDR3 has 17 residues.